Listed below are T cell receptor beta chains from one sample, sequenced in a study of identical twins. Each CDR3 protein gets one entry after TCRdb re-called the 5' RACE reads with MiXCR. The table includes 1.5 million to 2 million distinct CDR3 sequences, about 32% detected once. Sample: cord blood. The receptors come from a newborn girl in good health. Each CDR3 is given with its conserved first and last residue. The order of the fields is clone size, D gene, J gene, V gene, CDR3 protein, CDR3 DNA. The D gene is left open where the match is weak. Only part of the rows carry a size: once, few, many, or a class if the clone is expanded.

abundance: -
d_gene: TRBD2
j_gene: TRBJ2-7
v_gene: TRBV4-1
CDR3aa: CASGQGTSGSEQYF
CDR3nt: TGCGCCAGCGGCCAAGGGACTAGCGGGAGCGAGCAGTACTTC

abundance: few
d_gene: -
j_gene: TRBJ2-5
v_gene: TRBV2
CDR3aa: CASSEAPTQETQYF
CDR3nt: TGTGCCAGCAGTGAAGCACCCACCCAAGAGACCCAGTACTTC

abundance: few
d_gene: -
j_gene: TRBJ2-4
v_gene: TRBV13
CDR3aa: CASSPPSGNVGEQYF
CDR3nt: TGTGCCAGCAGCCCCCCGTCCGGGAACGTGGGGGAGCAGTACTTC

abundance: -
d_gene: -
j_gene: TRBJ1-2
v_gene: TRBV27
CDR3aa: CASHSLRGRGYTF
CDR3nt: TGTGCCAGCCATTCCCTGCGGGGAAGAGGCTACACCTTC

abundance: -
d_gene: TRBD1
j_gene: TRBJ1-6
v_gene: TRBV2
CDR3aa: CASTRTGMNNSPLHF
CDR3nt: TGTGCCAGCACTAGGACAGGAATGAATAATTCACCCCTCCACTTT

abundance: -
d_gene: TRBD1
j_gene: TRBJ1-5
v_gene: TRBV28
CDR3aa: CASSFLSQGDSNQPQHF
CDR3nt: TGTGCCAGCAGTTTCTTAAGCCAGGGGGATAGCAATCAGCCCCAGCATTTT

abundance: few
d_gene: TRBD2
j_gene: TRBJ2-7
v_gene: TRBV6-5
CDR3aa: CASSYSWGTSGSYEQYF
CDR3nt: TGTGCCAGCAGTTACTCGTGGGGGACTAGCGGCTCCTACGAGCAGTACTTC

abundance: -
d_gene: -
j_gene: TRBJ2-1
v_gene: TRBV25-1
CDR3aa: CASSPLIRGVNSYNEQFF
CDR3nt: TGTGCCAGCAGTCCCCTTATTCGGGGAGTAAACTCCTACAATGAGCAGTTCTTC

abundance: -
d_gene: TRBD2
j_gene: TRBJ2-1
v_gene: TRBV13
CDR3aa: CASSLATSGRNEQFF
CDR3nt: TGTGCCAGCAGCTTAGCTACTAGCGGGAGGAATGAGCAGTTCTTC

abundance: -
d_gene: -
j_gene: TRBJ2-3
v_gene: TRBV11-2
CDR3aa: CASSLDTRALTDTQYF
CDR3nt: TGTGCCAGCAGCTTAGATACTCGAGCACTCACAGATACGCAGTATTTT

abundance: once
d_gene: -
j_gene: TRBJ2-7
v_gene: TRBV15
CDR3aa: CATSSSGEQYF
CDR3nt: TGTGCCACCAGTTCGAGTGGTGAGCAGTACTTC

abundance: few
d_gene: -
j_gene: TRBJ2-2
v_gene: TRBV20-1
CDR3aa: CSARPPSANTGELFF
CDR3nt: TGCAGTGCTAGACCTCCTAGTGCGAACACCGGGGAGCTGTTTTTT

abundance: -
d_gene: -
j_gene: TRBJ2-7
v_gene: TRBV25-1
CDR3aa: CASSSSLSTYEQYF
CDR3nt: TGTGCCAGCAGTTCCTCCTTGTCCACCTACGAGCAGTACTTC

abundance: -
d_gene: TRBD1
j_gene: TRBJ2-3
v_gene: TRBV29-1
CDR3aa: CSVAYGTGLATDTQYF
CDR3nt: TGCAGCGTTGCGTACGGGACAGGGCTAGCGACAGATACGCAGTATTTT

abundance: -
d_gene: -
j_gene: TRBJ2-7
v_gene: TRBV5-1
CDR3aa: CASILGTSSYEQYF
CDR3nt: TGCGCCAGCATCTTGGGGACCTCGTCCTACGAGCAGTACTTC

abundance: -
d_gene: TRBD2
j_gene: TRBJ2-7
v_gene: TRBV24-1
CDR3aa: CATRLASPIYEQYF
CDR3nt: TGTGCCACCAGACTAGCGTCCCCTATCTACGAGCAGTACTTC

abundance: few
d_gene: TRBD2
j_gene: TRBJ2-1
v_gene: TRBV6-2/TRBV6-3
CDR3aa: CASSFGRLAGMNEQFF
CDR3nt: TGTGCCAGCAGTTTCGGGAGACTAGCGGGGATGAATGAGCAGTTCTTC

abundance: few
d_gene: -
j_gene: TRBJ2-5
v_gene: TRBV21-1
CDR3aa: CASSSRDRLCETQYF
CDR3nt: TGTGCCAGCAGCTCTAGGGACCGCCTCTGTGAGACCCAGTACTTC

abundance: few
d_gene: TRBD2
j_gene: TRBJ2-7
v_gene: TRBV20-1
CDR3aa: CSARVTGGHYEQYF
CDR3nt: TGCAGTGCTAGAGTCACGGGAGGTCACTACGAGCAGTACTTC

abundance: -
d_gene: TRBD2
j_gene: TRBJ2-3
v_gene: TRBV20-1
CDR3aa: CSSPDGLAGPDTQYF
CDR3nt: TGCAGTTCCCCTGACGGGCTAGCGGGCCCCGATACGCAGTATTTT

abundance: once
d_gene: TRBD1
j_gene: TRBJ2-6
v_gene: TRBV5-1
CDR3aa: CASSQDRVGTGANVLTF
CDR3nt: TGCGCCAGCAGCCAGGACAGGGTAGGCACTGGGGCCAACGTCCTGACTTTC

abundance: -
d_gene: TRBD1
j_gene: TRBJ1-2
v_gene: TRBV25-1
CDR3aa: CASSETGTGGRGGYTF
CDR3nt: TGTGCCAGCAGTGAGACCGGGACAGGGGGCCGGGGTGGCTACACCTTC

abundance: -
d_gene: TRBD2
j_gene: TRBJ2-7
v_gene: TRBV5-1
CDR3aa: CASSFPRLAGNNEQYF
CDR3nt: TGCGCCAGCAGCTTCCCGAGACTAGCGGGGAACAATGAGCAGTACTTC

abundance: -
d_gene: TRBD2
j_gene: TRBJ2-1
v_gene: TRBV20-1
CDR3aa: CSAMVAGGGSSNEQFF
CDR3nt: TGCAGTGCTATGGTAGCGGGAGGGGGTTCTTCCAATGAGCAGTTCTTC